Included here is one T cell receptor (beta chain) sequence, with context. This sample is part of a study of T cells after yellow fever vaccination. TCRdb called the 5' RACE reads again in MiXCR, with one record for every CDR3 protein. This table has hundreds of thousands of distinct CDR3 sequences, roughly a sixth appearing once. The CDR3 is made up of 15 amino acids. Losses at the gene ends were 5 bases for V and 5 bases for J; bases not matched to a gene: 6. CDR1 is LNHNV and CDR2 is YYDKDF in the germline V gene (reference sequence). This sequence originates from a young man who received the YFV17D yellow fever vaccine. The rearrangement links TRBV15 to TRBJ2-3; TRBD2 agrees at 11 bases. The sequenced sample was PBMCs, obtained roughly 5 days after the first yellow fever vaccination. This CDR3 is CATSSSLAGVDTQYF. DNA of the CDR3: TGTGCCACCAGCTCCTCACTAGCGGGGGTAGATACGCAGTATTTT.